The rows below give T cell receptor beta chains drawn from one sample of a study of identical twins. Using its own MiXCR run on the 5' RACE reads, TCRdb lists one record per CDR3 protein. The repertoire consists of around 140,000 distinct CDR3 sequences, with roughly 3.3% occurring once and the leading ten covering approximately 7.7%. The sample taken for sequencing was memory T cells sorted from blood. The receptors were sampled from a man aged 18 to 35 in good health. Both conserved end residues are part of each CDR3. Each record gives: D gene, clone size, V gene, J gene, CDR3 protein, CDR3 DNA. A D gene is named only where the DNA matches it firmly. Rows may omit the clone size; those that give it use once, few, many or a size class.

>NA|NA|TRBV18|TRBJ2-5
CASSRGQQETQYF
TGTGCCAGCTCCCGGGGGCAGCAAGAGACCCAGTACTTC
>TRBD2|many|TRBV11-2|TRBJ2-1
CASNKREPNEQFF
TGTGCCAGCAACAAGCGGGAGCCCAATGAGCAGTTCTTC
>NA|many|TRBV5-1|TRBJ2-1
CASSSSGKLRHEQFF
TGCGCCAGCAGTAGTTCGGGGAAGCTTCGCCATGAGCAGTTCTTC
>NA|many|TRBV12-5|TRBJ1-2
CASGLYPAGYGYTF
TGTGCTAGTGGTTTGTACCCAGCGGGCTATGGCTACACCTTC
>TRBD2|many|TRBV12-3/TRBV12-4|TRBJ2-1
CASSPGLAGNNEQFF
TGTGCCAGCAGCCCTGGACTAGCGGGAAACAATGAGCAGTTCTTC
>NA|NA|TRBV5-1|TRBJ2-5
CASSYETRVGQETQYF
TGCGCCAGCAGCTATGAGACCAGGGTGGGCCAAGAGACCCAGTACTTC
>TRBD1|many|TRBV28|TRBJ1-6
CANRQGYNSPLHF
TGTGCCAACCGACAGGGCTATAATTCACCCCTCCACTTT
>NA|many|TRBV7-6|TRBJ1-5
CASSASRGVGQPQHF
TGTGCCAGCAGCGCTAGCCGGGGCGTCGGGCAGCCCCAGCATTTT
>NA|many|TRBV12-3/TRBV12-4|TRBJ1-2
CASSLDSYGYTF
TGTGCCAGCAGTTTAGACAGCTATGGCTACACCTTC
>NA|many|TRBV20-1|TRBJ2-7
CSARQWEQYF
TGCAGTGCCAGACAGTGGGAGCAGTACTTC
>TRBD1|many|TRBV20-1|TRBJ2-3
CSARDGGTGVGDTQYF
TGCAGTGCTAGAGACGGCGGGACAGGGGTAGGAGATACGCAGTATTTT
>TRBD2|many|TRBV7-2|TRBJ2-7
CASSLGATSGYEQYF
TGTGCCAGCAGCTTAGGGGCGACTAGCGGATACGAGCAGTACTTC
>NA|many|TRBV9|TRBJ2-5
CASSVEGHVGETQYF
TGTGCCAGCAGCGTAGAGGGACACGTGGGGGAGACCCAGTACTTC
>NA|many|TRBV20-1|TRBJ2-4
CSAHRERSQNIQYF
TGCAGTGCTCATCGGGAGCGCAGCCAAAACATTCAGTACTTC
>NA|many|TRBV30|TRBJ2-1
CAWTPASVSGEQFF
TGTGCCTGGACCCCGGCTAGCGTCTCTGGTGAGCAGTTCTTC
>NA|many|TRBV6-1|TRBJ2-6
CASRPNGGWGANVLTF
TGTGCCAGCAGGCCCAATGGGGGATGGGGGGCCAACGTCCTGACTTTC
>NA|many|TRBV18|TRBJ2-3
CASSPGGITNTQYF
TGTGCCAGCTCACCTGGGGGGATCACCAATACGCAGTATTTT
>NA|many|TRBV5-1|TRBJ2-3
CASSPGTSTDTQYF
TGCGCCAGCAGCCCGGGGACTAGCACAGATACGCAGTATTTT